What follows describes a single TCR beta chain. The V end was cut by 3 bases, the J end by 5 bases, with 6 bases between. The CDR3 has 12 residues. These data are taken from a study of blood T cell repertoires in COVID-19. Background on the study: Some COVID-19 samples were acute and others convalescent; all came from the United States, Italy and Spain. Sources were T cells, B-cell-depleted T cells, or PBMCs; the material itself was cDNA or gDNA.

In the study's own analysis: From reference gene primer amplification, estimates of nucleated cell counts were derived. Method: immunoSEQ multiplex PCR; TCRdb's copy keeps in-frame clones and lacks some. The V and J calls and clone size are taken from that table; D and trimming were inferred from the DNA. The sample has roughly 150,000 clones, approximately 80% seen once; the top ten hold over 11%. The sequence was collected from a woman of 80 years or more with acute or convalescent COVID-19. The gene calls are TRBV12-3 or TRBV12-4 and TRBJ2-3, with D unclear. The sequenced sample was peripheral blood. The CDR3 DNA reads as TGTGCCAGCAGTTTTGGCAGAGATACGCAGTATTTT. Translation gives CASSFGRDTQYF.